This T cell receptor beta chain was found in a study of T cells after yellow fever vaccination (dated by TCRdb to the late 2010s). Regarding the research as a whole: The SMART-Seq v4 Ultra Low Input RNA kit was used to prepare libraries from fractions with low cell numbers. To follow T-cell clones before and after both primary and booster YFV17D yellow fever vaccination, bulk TCR alpha and beta repertoires underwent longitudinal sequencing. Two healthy male donors, one aged 18 to 30 and one aged 30 to 40 years, were included in the cohort. Blood was drawn at multiple timepoints before and after primary and secondary immunization, with bulk PBMC replicates and cell subsets isolated. The study at large found these results: The study included only two donors, which limits how far the findings can be generalized. Computational filtering was required because FACS-sorted repertoires could contain abundant contaminating clonotypes from the bulk population. Most clones expanded after primary vaccination were re-detected after the booster (almost 98% of CD4 and roughly 85% of CD8), suggesting broad memory maintenance. A small fraction of clonotypes showed up in both the CD4 and CD8 compartments, probably as a result of convergent recombination. Compared with the primary T-cell response, the secondary T-cell response was weaker but faster, peaking on day 5 rather than day 15.

TCR cDNA was synthesized by 5'RACE template switching, through which a universal primer site and unique molecular identifiers were introduced. Priming of cDNA synthesis was performed from both the TCR alpha and TCR beta constant segments. Two PCR steps were used to amplify libraries, with sample barcodes and sequencing adapters being added in the second step. Sequencing of the libraries was done on either Illumina HiSeq 2500 (2x100 bp) or NovaSeq (2x150 bp). The source study handled its data this way. MIGEC handled demultiplexing of reads and collapsing into UMI consensus sequences, while MiXCR performed V(D)J alignment. Vaccine-responding clonotypes were identified with edgeR using replicate PBMC samples, with FDR below 0.01 and a log2 fold change above 5 up to day 15 being required. Each bulk clonotype was labeled CD4 or CD8 based on which sequenced repertoire, CD4 or CD8, contained the clonotype at higher abundance. TCRdb reprocessing: public reads trimmed at Q25 with fastp, clones called with MiXCR, in-frame beta chains kept. Each entry is one CDR3 protein sequence, shown with its most common DNA and genes. These V and J calls derive from TCRdb rather than the authors' analysis. The sample profile shows under 600,000 distinct CDR3 sequences; 20% to 25% of them were found once. Around 16% of the sample is taken by the ten largest.

For this clonotype: The antigen it recognizes is unknown. No base-level quality is on record; no much larger clone is a single base apart.

Deletion took 1 base off V and 4 bases off J, with a span of 20 bases between the germline ends. The germline V gene provides CDR1 MGHRA and CDR2 YSYEKL. The CDR3 holds 17 amino acids from the cysteine to the valine. The entry retains the CDR3 DNA only, 51 bases that are in frame from base 1. The treatment or condition label here, explained by the study, means: live attenuated yellow fever vaccine strain. At each blood-draw timepoint, two biological replicates of bulk PBMCs were collected. A standard Ficoll-Paque protocol was used to isolate PBMCs from peripheral blood. RNA was extracted with TriZol from bulk PBMCs, CD4 and CD8 fractions, and dextramer-positive and dextramer-negative fractions.

Material: PBMCs, obtained 20 to 25 days after the first yellow fever vaccination. The rearrangement combines TRBV4-1 with TRBJ2-7; a confident D gene designation cannot be given. The receptor comes from a man between 18 and 35 years old who received the YFV17D yellow fever vaccine. The DNA sequence follows: TGCGCCAGCAGCCAAGTTATATCGACGGAGACCGATTACGAGCAGTACGTC. Its translation reads: CASSQVISTETDYEQYV.